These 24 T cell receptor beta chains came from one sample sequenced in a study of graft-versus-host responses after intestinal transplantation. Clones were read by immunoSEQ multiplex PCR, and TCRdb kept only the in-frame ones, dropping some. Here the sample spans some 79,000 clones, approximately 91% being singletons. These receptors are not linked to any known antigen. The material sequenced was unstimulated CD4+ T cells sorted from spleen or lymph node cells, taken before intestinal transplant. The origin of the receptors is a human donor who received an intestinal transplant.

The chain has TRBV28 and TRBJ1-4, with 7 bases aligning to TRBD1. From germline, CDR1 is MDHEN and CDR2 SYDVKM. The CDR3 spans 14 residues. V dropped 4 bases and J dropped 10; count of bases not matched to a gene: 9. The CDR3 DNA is TGTGCCAGCAGTTCCGGGACAGAGACGGTAAAACTGTTTTTT. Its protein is CASSSGTETVKLFF.

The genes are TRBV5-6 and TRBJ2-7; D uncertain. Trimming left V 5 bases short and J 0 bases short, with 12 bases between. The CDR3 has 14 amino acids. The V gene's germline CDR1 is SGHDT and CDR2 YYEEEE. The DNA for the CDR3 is TGTGCCAGCAGTTTCCTGAGGTCCTCCTACGAGCAGTACTTC. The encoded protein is CASSFLRSSYEQYF.

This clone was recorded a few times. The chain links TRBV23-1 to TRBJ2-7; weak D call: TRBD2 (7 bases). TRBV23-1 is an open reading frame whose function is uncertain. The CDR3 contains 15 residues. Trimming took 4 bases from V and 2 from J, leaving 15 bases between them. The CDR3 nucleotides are TGCGCCAGCAGTCCCCCCTGGGAGGGGGCCTACGAGCAGTACTTC. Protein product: CASSPPWEGAYEQYF.

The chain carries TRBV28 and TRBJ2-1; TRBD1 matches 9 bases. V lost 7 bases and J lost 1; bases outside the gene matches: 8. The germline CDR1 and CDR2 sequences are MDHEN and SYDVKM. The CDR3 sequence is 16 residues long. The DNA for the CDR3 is TGTGCCAGCACCGGGAGTGGGACAGGGTCCTACAATGAGCAGTTCTTC. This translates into CASTGSGTGSYNEQFF.

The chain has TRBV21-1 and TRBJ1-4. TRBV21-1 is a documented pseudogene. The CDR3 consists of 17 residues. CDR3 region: CASSKRNRGAQNEKLFF. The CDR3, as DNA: TGTGCCAGCAGCAAACGTAATCGGGGGGCCCAAAATGAAAAACTGTTTTTT.

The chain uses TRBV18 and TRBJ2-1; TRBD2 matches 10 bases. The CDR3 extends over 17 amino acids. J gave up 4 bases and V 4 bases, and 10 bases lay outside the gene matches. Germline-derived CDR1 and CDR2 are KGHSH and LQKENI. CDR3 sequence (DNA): TGTGCCAGCTCACAAGGACTAGCGGACCTCCATTACAATGAGCAGTTCTTC. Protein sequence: CASSQGLADLHYNEQFF.

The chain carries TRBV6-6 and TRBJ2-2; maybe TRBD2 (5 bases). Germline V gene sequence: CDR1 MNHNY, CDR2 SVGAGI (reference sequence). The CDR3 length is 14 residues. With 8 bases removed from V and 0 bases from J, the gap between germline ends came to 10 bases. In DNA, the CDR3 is TGTGCCAGCCTCGGGGTGACGAACACCGGGGAGCTGTTTTTT. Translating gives CASLGVTNTGELFF.

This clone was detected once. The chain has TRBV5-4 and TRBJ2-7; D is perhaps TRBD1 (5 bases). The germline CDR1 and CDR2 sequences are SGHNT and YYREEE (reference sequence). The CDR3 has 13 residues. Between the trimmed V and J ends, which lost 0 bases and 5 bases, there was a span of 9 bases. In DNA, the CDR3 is TGTGCCAGCAGCTTGGAAGGGGTCAACGAGCAGTACTTC. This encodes CASSLEGVNEQYF.

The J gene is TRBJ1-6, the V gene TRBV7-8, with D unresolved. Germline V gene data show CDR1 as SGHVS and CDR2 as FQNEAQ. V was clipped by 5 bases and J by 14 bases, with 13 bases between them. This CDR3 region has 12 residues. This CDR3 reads CASSDTRGALHF. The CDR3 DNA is TGTGCCAGCAGCGATACTCGGGGTGCCCTCCACTTT.

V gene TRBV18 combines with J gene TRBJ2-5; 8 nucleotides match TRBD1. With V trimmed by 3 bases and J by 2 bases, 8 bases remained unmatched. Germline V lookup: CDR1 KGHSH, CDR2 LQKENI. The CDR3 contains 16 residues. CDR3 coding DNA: TGTGCCAGCTCACCGTCCGGGACAGGCCAACAAGAGACCCAGTACTTC. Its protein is CASSPSGTGQQETQYF.

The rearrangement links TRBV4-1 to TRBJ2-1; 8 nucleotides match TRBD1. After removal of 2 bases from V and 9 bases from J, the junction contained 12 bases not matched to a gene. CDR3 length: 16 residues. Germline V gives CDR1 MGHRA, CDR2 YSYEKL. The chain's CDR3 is CASSQPTEDRAGEQFF. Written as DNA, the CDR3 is TGCGCCAGCAGCCAACCCACAGAGGACAGGGCGGGTGAGCAGTTCTTC.

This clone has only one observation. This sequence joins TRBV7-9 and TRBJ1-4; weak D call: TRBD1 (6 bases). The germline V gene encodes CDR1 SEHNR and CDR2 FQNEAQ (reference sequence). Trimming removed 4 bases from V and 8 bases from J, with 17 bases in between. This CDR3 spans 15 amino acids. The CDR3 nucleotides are TGTGCCAGCAGCTCCTGGGCAGGGGTTGGGGAAAAACTGTTTTTT. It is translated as CASSSWAGVGEKLFF.

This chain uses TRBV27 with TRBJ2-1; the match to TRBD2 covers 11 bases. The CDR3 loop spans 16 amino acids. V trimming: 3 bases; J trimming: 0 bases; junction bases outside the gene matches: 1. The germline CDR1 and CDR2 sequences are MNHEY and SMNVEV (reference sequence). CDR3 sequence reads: CASSFTSGGSYNEQFF. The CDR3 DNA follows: TGTGCCAGCAGTTTCACTAGCGGGGGCTCCTACAATGAGCAGTTCTTC.

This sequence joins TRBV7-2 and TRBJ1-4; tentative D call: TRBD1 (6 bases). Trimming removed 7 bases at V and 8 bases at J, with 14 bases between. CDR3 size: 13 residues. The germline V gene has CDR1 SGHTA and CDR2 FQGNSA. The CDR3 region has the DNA TGTGCCAGCAAAGGGCTGGGGACAGAAAAACTGTTTTTT. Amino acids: CASKGLGTEKLFF.

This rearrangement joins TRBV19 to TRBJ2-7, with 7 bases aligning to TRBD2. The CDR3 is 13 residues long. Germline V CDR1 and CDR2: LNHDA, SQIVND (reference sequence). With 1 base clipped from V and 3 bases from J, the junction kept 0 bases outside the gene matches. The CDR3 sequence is CASSIAGGYEQYF. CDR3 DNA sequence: TGTGCCAGTAGTATAGCGGGAGGCTACGAGCAGTACTTC. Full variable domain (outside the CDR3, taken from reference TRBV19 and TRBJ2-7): DGGITQSPKYLFRKEGQNVTLSCEQNLNHDAMYWYRQDPGQGLRLIYYSQIVNDFQKGDIAEGYSVSREKKESFPLTVTSAQKNPTAFYLCASSIAGGYEQYFGPGTRLTVT.

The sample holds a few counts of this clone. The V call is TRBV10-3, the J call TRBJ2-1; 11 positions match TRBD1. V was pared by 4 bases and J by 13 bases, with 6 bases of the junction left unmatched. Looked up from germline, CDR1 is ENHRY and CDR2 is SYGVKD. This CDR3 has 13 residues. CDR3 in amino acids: CAISAQDRGHQFF. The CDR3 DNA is TGTGCCATCAGTGCCCAGGACAGGGGGCATCAGTTCTTC.

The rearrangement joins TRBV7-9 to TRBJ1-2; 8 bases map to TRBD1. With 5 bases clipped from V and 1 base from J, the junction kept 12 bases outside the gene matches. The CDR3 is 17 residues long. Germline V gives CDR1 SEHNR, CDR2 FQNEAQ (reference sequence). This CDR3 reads CASSQSHPGQDNYGYTF. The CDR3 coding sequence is TGTGCCAGCAGCCAATCACATCCGGGACAGGATAACTATGGCTACACCTTC.

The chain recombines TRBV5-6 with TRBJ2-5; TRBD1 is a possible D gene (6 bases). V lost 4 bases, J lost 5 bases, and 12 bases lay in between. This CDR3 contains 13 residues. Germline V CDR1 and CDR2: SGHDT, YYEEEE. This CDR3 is CASSVTGPETQYF. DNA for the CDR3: TGTGCCAGCAGCGTCACAGGGCCTGAGACCCAGTACTTC.

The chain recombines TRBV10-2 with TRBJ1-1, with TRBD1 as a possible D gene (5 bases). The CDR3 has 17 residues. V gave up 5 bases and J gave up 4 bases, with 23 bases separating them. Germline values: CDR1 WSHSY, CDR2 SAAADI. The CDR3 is CASSSAGERIRGTEAFF. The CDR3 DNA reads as TGCGCCAGCAGTTCAGCGGGCGAGAGGATTAGGGGCACTGAAGCTTTCTTT.

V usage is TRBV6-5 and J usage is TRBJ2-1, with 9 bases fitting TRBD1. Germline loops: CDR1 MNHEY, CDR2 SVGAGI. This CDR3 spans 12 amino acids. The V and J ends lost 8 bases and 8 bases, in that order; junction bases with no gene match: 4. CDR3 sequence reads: CASSDRGYEQFF. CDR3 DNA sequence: TGTGCCAGCTCGGACAGGGGCTATGAGCAGTTCTTC.

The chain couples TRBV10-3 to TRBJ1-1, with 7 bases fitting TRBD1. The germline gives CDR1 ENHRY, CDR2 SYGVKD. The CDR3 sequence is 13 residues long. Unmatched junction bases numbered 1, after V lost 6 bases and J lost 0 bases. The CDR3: CAIRTGLNTEAFF. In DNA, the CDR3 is TGTGCCATCAGGACAGGGCTGAACACTGAAGCTTTCTTT.

The CDR3 here is CASRPGGSNQPQHF. CDR3 sequence (DNA): TGTGCAAGTCGCCCGGGGGGGAGCAATCAGCCCCAGCATTTT. The J gene is TRBJ1-5, the V gene TRBV12-2. TRBV12-2 is a known pseudogene. CDR3 length: 14 amino acids.

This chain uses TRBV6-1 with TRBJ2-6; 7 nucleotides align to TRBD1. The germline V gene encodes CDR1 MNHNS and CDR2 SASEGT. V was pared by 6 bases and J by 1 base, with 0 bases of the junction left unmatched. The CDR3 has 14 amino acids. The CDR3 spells CASRTGSGANVLTF. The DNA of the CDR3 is TGTGCCAGCAGGACAGGGTCTGGGGCCAACGTCCTGACTTTC.

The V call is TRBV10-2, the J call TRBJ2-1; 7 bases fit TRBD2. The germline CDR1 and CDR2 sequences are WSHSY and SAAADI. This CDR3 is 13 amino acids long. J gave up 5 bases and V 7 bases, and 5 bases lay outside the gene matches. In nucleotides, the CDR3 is TGCGCCAGCAACCGGGACTACGACAATGAGCAGTTCTTC. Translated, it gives CASNRDYDNEQFF.